This T cell receptor (beta chain) emerged from a study of preoperative IRX-2 immunotherapy in early breast cancer (dated by TCRdb to between 2017 and 2020). Per the publication, the treatment or condition label means: preoperative locoregional IRX-2 cytokine immunotherapy. The samples were obtained from a phase Ib study that tested preoperative, locoregional IRX-2 cytokine immunotherapy designed to prime immune responses. Before surgery, IRX-2 was given to the donors, who were patients with early-stage breast cancer. About this clone: No antigen is known for it. Within one base of it there is no much larger clone, and no base qualities were kept.

The method behind the library was the immunoSEQ multiplex PCR assay. This immuneACCESS table, as held by TCRdb, lists in-frame sequences with V and J called but not all clones. Of the missing ones, under half trace to an unresolved V gene in checked studies; the others have no known cause. The table for this sample lists over 25,000 clones; roughly 77% of them were counted only once. The top ten clonotypes cover approximately 1.5% of the sample. The CDR3, cysteine through phenylalanine, is 17 amino acids long. The retained sequence is limited to the CDR3, 51 bases, with the frame set at the first base. The germline V end is reduced by 2 bases and the J end by 8 bases; junction bases left unmatched: 14. Looking up the germline V gene yields CDR1 SGHRS and CDR2 YFSETQ.

Sequencing was performed on lymph node tissue, taken after IRX-2 immunotherapy. The origin of this receptor is a human donor with breast cancer. The sequence joins TRBV5-1 to TRBJ1-4; a stretch of 8 junction bases matches TRBD1. The CDR3 corresponds to CASSFTIDDRGREKLFF. Here is the DNA: TGCGCCAGCAGCTTCACGATAGATGACAGGGGAAGGGAAAAACTGTTTTTT.